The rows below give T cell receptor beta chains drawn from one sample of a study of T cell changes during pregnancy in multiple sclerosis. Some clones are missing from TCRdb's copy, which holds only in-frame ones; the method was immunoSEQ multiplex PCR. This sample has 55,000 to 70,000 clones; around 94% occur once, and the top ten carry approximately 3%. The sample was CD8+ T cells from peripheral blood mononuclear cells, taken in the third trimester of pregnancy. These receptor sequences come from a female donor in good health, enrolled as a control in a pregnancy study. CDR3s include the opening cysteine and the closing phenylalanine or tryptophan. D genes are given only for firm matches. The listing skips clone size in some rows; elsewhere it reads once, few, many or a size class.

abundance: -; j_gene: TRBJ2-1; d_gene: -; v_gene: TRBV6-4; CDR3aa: CASSPAGSYNEQFF; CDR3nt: TGTGCCAGCAGTCCAGCAGGCTCCTACAATGAGCAGTTCTTC
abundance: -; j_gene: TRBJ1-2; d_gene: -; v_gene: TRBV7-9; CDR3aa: CASSLSAGWRGYTF; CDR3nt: TGTGCCAGCAGCTTATCCGCGGGGTGGAGGGGCTACACCTTC
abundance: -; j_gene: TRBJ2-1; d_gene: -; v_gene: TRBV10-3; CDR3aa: CAISDNSREAYNEQFF; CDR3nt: TGTGCCATCAGCGACAATTCCAGGGAGGCCTACAATGAGCAGTTCTTC
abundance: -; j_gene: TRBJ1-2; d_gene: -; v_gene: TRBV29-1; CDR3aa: CSVEDGREGGYGYTF; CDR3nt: TGCAGCGTTGAAGATGGTAGGGAGGGCGGCTATGGCTACACCTTC
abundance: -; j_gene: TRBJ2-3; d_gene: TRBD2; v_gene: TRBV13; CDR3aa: CASSTGLNTDTQYF; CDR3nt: TGTGCCAGCAGCACGGGACTAAATACAGATACGCAGTATTTT
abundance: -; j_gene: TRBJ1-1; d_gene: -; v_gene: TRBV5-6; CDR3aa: CASSLSRGAEAFF; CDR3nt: TGTGCCAGCAGCTTGAGCAGGGGAGCTGAAGCTTTCTTT
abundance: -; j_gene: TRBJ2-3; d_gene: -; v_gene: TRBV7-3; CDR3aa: CASSLINTDTQYF; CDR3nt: TGTGCCAGCAGCTTAATAAACACAGATACGCAGTATTTT
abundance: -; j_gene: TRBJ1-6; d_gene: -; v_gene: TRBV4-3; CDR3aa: CASSSLYSAESSYNSPLHF; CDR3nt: TGCGCCAGCAGCTCCCTCTACTCCGCCGAAAGCTCCTATAATTCACCCCTCCACTTT
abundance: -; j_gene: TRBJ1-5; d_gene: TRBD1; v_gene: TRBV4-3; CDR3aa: CASSQATGIGQPQHF; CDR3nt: TGCGCCAGCAGCCAAGCGACAGGGATAGGTCAGCCCCAGCATTTT
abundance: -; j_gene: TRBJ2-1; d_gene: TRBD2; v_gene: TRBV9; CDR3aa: CASSVASGGALEQFF; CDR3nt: TGTGCCAGCAGCGTAGCTAGCGGGGGGGCATTGGAGCAGTTCTTC
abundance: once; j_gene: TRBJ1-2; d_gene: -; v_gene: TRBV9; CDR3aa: CASSVDPSGGNYGYTF; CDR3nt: TGTGCCAGCAGCGTAGATCCGTCCGGGGGGAACTATGGCTACACCTTC
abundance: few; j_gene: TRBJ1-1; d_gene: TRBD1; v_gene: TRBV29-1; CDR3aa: CSVEGARNRGNTEAFF; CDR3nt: TGCAGCGTTGAAGGGGCTAGGAACAGGGGGAACACTGAAGCTTTCTTT
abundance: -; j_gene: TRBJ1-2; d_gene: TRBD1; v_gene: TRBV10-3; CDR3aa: CATWDSSTNGYTF; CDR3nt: TGTGCCACCTGGGACAGTTCTACGAATGGCTACACCTTC
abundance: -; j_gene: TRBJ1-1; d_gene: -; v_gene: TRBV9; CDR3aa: CASSVLFAGENTEAFF; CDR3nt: TGTGCCAGCAGCGTACTTTTCGCGGGGGAGAACACTGAAGCTTTCTTT
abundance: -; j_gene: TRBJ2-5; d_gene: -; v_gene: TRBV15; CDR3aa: CATSGGTDAGFETQYF; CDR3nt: TGTGCCACCAGCGGAGGGACTGATGCTGGGTTCGAGACCCAGTACTTC
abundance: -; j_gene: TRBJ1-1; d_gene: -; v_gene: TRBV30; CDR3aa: CASERVGTEAFF; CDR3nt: TGTGCCTCGGAACGGGTAGGCACTGAAGCTTTCTTT
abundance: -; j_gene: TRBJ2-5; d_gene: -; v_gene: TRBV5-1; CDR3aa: CASSQHYYQETQYF; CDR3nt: TGCGCCAGCAGCCAGCACTACTACCAAGAGACCCAGTACTTC
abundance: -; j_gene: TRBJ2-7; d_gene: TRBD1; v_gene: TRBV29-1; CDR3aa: CSVEGRGPGQGALEQYF; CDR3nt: TGCAGCGTTGAAGGTCGAGGGCCGGGACAGGGGGCGCTTGAGCAGTACTTC
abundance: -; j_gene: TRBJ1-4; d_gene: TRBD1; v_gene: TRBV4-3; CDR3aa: CASSQDGGGPTNEKLFF; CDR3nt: TGCGCCAGCAGCCAAGATGGAGGGGGCCCAACTAATGAAAAACTGTTTTTT
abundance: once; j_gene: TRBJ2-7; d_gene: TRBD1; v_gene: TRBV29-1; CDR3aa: CSWRRQGSYEQYF; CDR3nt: TGCAGCTGGAGACGACAGGGGTCCTACGAGCAGTACTTC
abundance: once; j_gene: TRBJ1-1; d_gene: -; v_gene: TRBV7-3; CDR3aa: CASSLQVNTEAFF; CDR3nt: TGTGCCAGCAGCTTGCAGGTGAACACTGAAGCTTTCTTT
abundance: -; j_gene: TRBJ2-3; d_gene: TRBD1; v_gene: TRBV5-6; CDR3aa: CASSLGDSRTDTQYF; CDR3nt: TGTGCCAGCAGCTTGGGGGACAGCCGCACAGATACGCAGTATTTT
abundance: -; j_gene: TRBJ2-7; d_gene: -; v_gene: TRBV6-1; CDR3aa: CASSVTGDSSYEQYF; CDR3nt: TGTGCCAGCAGTGTCACAGGGGACTCCTCCTACGAGCAGTACTTC
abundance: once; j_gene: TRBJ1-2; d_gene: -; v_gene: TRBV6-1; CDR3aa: CASTLSTVYGYTF; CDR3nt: TGTGCCAGCACTCTTTCGACAGTCTATGGCTACACCTTC
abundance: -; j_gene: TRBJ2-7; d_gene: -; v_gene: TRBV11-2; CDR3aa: CASSLRDSSIYEQYF; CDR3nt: TGTGCCAGCAGCCTGCGGGACAGTTCAATCTACGAGCAGTACTTC
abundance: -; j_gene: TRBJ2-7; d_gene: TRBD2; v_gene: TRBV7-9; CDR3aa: CASSFSSGGADYEQYF; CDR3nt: TGTGCCAGCAGCTTTTCAAGCGGGGGGGCAGACTACGAGCAGTACTTC
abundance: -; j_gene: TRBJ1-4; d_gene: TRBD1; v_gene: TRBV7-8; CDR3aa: CASSSHIFDRDGNEKLFF; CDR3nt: TGTGCCAGCAGCTCCCATATTTTCGACAGGGACGGTAATGAAAAACTGTTTTTT
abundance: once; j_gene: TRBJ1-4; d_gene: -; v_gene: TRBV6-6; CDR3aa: CASSYVLVVDASVLFF; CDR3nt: TGTGCCAGCAGTTACGTTCTCGTAGTCGATGCGTCGGTGCTGTTTTTT
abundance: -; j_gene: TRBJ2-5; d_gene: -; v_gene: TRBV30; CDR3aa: CAWSVQGGETQYF; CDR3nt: TGTGCCTGGAGTGTACAGGGGGGGGAGACCCAGTACTTC
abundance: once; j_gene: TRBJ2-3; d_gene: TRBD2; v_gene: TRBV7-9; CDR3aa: CASSRAGLGGDTQYF; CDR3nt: TGTGCCAGCAGCCGGGCGGGACTAGGAGGAGATACGCAGTATTTT
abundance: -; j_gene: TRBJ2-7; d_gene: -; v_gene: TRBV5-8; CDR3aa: CASSLDLGVEQYF; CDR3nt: TGTGCCAGCAGCTTGGATCTAGGGGTCGAGCAGTACTTC
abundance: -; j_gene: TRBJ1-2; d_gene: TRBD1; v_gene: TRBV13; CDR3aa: CASSGTGTGFYGYTF; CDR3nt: TGTGCCAGCAGCGGTACCGGGACAGGGTTTTATGGCTACACCTTC
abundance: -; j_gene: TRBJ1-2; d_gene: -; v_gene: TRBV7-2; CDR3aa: CASSLDAEVYGYTF; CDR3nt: TGTGCCAGCAGCTTAGACGCGGAGGTCTATGGCTACACCTTC
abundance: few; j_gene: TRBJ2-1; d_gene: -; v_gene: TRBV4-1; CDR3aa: CASSLLIGQYNEQFF; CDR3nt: TGCGCCAGCAGCCTCCTCATCGGACAGTACAATGAGCAGTTCTTC
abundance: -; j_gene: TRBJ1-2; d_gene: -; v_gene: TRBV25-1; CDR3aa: CASSEPQLDYGYTF; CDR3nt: TGTGCCAGCAGTGAGCCACAGTTAGACTATGGCTACACCTTC
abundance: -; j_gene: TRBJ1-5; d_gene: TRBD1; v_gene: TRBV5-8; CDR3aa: CASSFGTGIRDSNQPQHF; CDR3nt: TGTGCCAGCAGCTTCGGGACAGGGATCAGGGATAGCAATCAGCCCCAGCATTTT
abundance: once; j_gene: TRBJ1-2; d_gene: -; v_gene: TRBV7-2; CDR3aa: CASSLILADRPYGYTF; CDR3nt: TGTGCCAGCAGCTTAATTTTAGCAGACAGGCCCTATGGCTACACCTTC
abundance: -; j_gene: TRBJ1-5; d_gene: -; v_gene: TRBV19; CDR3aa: CATQRGGVTNQPQHF; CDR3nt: TGTGCCACCCAGAGGGGGGGGGTTACCAATCAGCCCCAGCATTTT
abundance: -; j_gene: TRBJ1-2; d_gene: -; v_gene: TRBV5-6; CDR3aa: CASSYRDRGGYGYTF; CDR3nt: TGTGCCAGCAGCTACCGGGACCGAGGGGGCTATGGCTACACCTTC
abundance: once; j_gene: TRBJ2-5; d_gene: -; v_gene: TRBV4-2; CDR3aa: CASSQHRDTSQETQYF; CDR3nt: TGTGCCAGCAGCCAGCACCGGGACACATCCCAAGAGACCCAGTACTTC
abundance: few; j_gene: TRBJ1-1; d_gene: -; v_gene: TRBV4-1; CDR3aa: CASSQDGGALRNTEAFF; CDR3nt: TGCGCCAGCAGCCAAGATGGAGGGGCCCTGAGGAACACTGAAGCTTTCTTT
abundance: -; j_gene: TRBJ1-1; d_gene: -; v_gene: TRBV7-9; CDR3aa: CASSLRRGGATEAFF; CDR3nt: TGTGCCAGCAGCTTAAGACGCGGGGGAGCCACTGAAGCTTTCTTT
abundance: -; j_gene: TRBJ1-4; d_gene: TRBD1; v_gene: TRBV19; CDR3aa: CASRKRDRGSTNEKLFF; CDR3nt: TGTGCCAGTAGGAAAAGGGACAGGGGTTCAACTAATGAAAAACTGTTTTTT
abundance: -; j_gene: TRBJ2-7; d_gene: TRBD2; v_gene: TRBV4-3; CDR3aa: CASSQDVRSGVTEQYF; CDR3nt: TGCGCCAGCAGCCAAGACGTTAGAAGCGGGGTAACCGAGCAGTACTTC
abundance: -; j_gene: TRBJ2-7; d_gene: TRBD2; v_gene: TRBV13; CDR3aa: CASSPIGTISYEQYF; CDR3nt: TGTGCCAGCAGCCCCATCGGGACTATCTCCTACGAGCAGTACTTC
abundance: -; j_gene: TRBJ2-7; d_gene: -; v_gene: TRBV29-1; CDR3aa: CSVERPSSYEQYF; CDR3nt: TGCAGCGTTGAACGGCCTAGCTCCTACGAGCAGTACTTC
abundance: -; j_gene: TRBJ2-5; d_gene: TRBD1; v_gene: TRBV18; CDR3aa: CASSPDLGSGQGNQETQYF; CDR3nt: TGTGCCAGCTCACCAGATCTTGGTTCGGGACAGGGGAACCAAGAGACCCAGTACTTC
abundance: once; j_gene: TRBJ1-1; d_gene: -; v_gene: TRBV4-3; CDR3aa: CASSQATGGATEAFF; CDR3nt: TGCGCCAGCAGCCAAGCCACCGGGGGGGCAACTGAAGCTTTCTTT
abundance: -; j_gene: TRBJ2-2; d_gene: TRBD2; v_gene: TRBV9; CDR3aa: CASREERTSGGYSNTGELFF; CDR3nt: TGTGCCAGCAGAGAGGAAAGGACTAGCGGGGGATATTCGAACACCGGGGAGCTGTTTTTT
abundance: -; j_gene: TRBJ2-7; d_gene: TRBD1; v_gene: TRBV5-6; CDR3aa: CASSEMTGPSSYEQYF; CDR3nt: TGTGCCAGCAGCGAGATGACAGGGCCGAGCTCCTACGAGCAGTACTTC